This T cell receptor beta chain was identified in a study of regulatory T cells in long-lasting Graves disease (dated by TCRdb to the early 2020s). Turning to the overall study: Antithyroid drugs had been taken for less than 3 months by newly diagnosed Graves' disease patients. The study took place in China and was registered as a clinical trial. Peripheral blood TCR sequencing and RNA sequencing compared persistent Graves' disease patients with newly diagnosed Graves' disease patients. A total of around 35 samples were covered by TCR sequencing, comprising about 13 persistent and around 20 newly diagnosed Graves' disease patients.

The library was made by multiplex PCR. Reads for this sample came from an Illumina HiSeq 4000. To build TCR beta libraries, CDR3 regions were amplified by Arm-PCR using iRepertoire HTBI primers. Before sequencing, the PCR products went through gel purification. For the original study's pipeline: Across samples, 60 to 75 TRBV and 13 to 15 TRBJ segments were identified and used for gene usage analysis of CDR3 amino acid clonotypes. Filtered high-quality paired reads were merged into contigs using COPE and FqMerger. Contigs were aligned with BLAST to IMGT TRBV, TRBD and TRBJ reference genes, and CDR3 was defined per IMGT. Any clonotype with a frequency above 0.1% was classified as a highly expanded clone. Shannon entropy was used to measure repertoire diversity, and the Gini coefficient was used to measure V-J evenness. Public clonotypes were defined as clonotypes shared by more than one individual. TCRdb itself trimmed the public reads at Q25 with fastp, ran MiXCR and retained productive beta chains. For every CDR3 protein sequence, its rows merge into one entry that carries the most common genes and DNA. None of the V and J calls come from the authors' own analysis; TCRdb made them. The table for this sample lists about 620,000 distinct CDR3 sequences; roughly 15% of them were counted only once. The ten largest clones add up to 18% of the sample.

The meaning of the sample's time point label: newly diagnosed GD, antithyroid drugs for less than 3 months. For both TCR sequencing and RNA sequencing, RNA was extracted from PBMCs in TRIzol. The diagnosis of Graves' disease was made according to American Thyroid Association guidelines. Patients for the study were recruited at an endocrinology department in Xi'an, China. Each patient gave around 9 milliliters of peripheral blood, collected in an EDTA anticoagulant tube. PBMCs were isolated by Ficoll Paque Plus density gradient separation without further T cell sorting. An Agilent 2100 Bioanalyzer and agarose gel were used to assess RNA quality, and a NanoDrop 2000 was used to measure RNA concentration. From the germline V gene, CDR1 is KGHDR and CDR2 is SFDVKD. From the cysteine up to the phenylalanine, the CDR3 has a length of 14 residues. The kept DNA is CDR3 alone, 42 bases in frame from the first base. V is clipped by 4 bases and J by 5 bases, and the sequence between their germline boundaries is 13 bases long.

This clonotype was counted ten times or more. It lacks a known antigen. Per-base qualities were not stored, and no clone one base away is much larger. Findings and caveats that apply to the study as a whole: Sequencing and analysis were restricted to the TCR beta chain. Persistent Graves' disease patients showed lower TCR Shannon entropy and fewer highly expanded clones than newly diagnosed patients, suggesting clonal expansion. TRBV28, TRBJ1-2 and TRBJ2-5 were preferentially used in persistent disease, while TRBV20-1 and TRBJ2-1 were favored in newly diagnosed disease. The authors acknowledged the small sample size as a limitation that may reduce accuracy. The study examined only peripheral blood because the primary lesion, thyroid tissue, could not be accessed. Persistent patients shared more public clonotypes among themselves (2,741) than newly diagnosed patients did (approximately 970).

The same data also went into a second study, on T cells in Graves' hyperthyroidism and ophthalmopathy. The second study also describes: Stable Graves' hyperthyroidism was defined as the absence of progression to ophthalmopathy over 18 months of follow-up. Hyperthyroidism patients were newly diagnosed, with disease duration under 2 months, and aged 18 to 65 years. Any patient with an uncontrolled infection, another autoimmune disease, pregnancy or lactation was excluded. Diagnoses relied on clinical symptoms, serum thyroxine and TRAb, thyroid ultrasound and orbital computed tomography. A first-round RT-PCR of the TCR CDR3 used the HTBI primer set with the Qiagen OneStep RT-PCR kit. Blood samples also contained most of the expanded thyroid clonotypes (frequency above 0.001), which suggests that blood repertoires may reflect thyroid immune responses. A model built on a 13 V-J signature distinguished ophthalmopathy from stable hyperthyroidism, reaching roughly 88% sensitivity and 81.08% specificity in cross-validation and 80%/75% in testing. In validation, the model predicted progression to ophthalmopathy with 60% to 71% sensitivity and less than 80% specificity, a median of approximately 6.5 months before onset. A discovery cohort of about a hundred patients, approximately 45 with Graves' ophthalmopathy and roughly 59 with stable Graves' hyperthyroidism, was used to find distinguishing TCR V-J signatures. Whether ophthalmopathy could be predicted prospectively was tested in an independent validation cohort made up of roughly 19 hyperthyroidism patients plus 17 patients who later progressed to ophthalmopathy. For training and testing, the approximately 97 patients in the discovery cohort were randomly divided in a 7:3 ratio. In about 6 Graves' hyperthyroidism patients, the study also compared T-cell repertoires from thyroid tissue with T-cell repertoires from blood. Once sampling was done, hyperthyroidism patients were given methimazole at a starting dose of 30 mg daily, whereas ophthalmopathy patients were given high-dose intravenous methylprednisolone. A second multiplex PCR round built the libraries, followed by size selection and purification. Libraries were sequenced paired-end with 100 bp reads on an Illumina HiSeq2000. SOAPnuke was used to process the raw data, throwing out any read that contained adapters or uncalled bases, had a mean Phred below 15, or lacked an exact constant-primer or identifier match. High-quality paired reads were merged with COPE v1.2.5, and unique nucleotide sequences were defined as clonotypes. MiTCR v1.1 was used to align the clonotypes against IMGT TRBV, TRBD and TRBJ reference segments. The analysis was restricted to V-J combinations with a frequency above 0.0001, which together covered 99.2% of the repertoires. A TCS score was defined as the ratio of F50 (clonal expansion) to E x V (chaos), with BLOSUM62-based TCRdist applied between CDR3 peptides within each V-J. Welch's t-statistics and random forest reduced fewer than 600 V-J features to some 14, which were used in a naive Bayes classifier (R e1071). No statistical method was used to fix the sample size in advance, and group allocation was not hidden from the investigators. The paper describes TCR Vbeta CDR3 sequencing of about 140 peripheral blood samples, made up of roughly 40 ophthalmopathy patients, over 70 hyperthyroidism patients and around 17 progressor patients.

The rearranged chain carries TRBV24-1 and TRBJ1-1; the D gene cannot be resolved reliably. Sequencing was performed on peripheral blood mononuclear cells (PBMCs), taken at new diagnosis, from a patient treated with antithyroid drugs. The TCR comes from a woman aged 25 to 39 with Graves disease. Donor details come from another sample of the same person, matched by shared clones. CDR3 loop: CATSDPFDPTEAFF. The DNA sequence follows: TGTGCCACCAGTGACCCTTTCGACCCTACTGAAGCTTTCTTT.